In this sample, the clone carrying this T cell receptor beta chain turned up once. This CDR3 spans 16 amino acids. The V gene lost 0 bases and the J gene lost 1 base, with 12 bases spanning the gap. CDR1 and CDR2 (germline): LNHNV, YYDKDF (reference sequence). The data were taken from a study of blood T cell repertoires in COVID-19. The assay was immunoSEQ multiplex PCR, and TCRdb's table has in-frame clones only and misses some. The table shows approximately 67,000 clones, with around 88% occurring only once. Sequencing was done on a sample of peripheral blood. The genes are TRBV15 and TRBJ2-5; D is perhaps TRBD2 (5 bases). The clonotype originates from a woman aged 80 or older with acute or convalescent COVID-19. The CDR3 spells CATSRDLWTVQETQYF. For the CDR3, the DNA is TGTGCCACCAGCAGAGATCTATGGACTGTCCAAGAGACCCAGTACTTC.